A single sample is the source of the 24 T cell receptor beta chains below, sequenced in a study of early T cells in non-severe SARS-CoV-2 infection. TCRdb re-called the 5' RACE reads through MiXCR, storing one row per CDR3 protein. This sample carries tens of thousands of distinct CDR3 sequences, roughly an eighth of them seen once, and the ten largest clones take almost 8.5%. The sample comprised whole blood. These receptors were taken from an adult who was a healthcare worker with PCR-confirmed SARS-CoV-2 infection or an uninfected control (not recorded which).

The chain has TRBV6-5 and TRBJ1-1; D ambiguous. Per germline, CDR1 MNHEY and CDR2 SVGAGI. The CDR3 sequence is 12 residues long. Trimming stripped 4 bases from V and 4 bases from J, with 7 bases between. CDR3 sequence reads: CASSSGRTEAFF. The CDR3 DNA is TGTGCCAGCAGTTCCGGCCGCACTGAAGCTTTCTTT.

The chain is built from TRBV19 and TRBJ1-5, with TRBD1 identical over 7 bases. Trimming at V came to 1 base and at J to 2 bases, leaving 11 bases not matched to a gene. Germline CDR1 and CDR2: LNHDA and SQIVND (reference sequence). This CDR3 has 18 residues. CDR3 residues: CASSIAPSRGGRNQPQHF. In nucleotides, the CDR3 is TGTGCCAGTAGTATAGCCCCCTCCAGGGGGGGACGCAATCAGCCCCAGCATTTT.

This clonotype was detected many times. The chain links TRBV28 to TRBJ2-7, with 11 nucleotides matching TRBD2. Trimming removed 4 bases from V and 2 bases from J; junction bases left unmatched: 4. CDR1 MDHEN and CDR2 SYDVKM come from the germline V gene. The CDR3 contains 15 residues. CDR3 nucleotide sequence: TGTGCCAGCAGTTCACTAGCGGGAGTTCCCTACGAGCAGTACTTC. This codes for CASSSLAGVPYEQYF. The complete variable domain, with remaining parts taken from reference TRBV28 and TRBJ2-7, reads DVKVTQSSRYLVKRTGEKVFLECVQDMDHENMFWYRQDPGLGLRLIYFSYDVKMKEKGDIPEGYSVSREKKERFSLILESASTNQTSMYLCASSSLAGVPYEQYFGPGTRLTVT.

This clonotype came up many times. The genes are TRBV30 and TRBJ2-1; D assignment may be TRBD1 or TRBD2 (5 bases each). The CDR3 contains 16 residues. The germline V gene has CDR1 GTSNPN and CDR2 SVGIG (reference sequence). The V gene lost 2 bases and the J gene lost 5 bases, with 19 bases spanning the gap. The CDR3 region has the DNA TGTGCCTGGAGTTCGTCGGGGCGGCTCCTAAACAATGAGCAGTTCTTC. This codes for CAWSSSGRLLNNEQFF.

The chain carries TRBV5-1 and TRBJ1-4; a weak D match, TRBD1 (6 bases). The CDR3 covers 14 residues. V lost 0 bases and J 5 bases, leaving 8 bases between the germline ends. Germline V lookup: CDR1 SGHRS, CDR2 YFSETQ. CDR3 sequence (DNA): TGCGCCAGCAGCTTGGCCCAGGGGAATGAAAAACTGTTTTTT. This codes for CASSLAQGNEKLFF.

The CDR3 nucleotides are TGTGCCAGCAGCTTAGGACCCGGGGAGCTGTTTTTT. This sequence encodes CASSLGPGELFF. The J gene is TRBJ2-2, the V gene TRBV11-3, with no clear D. V was cut by 1 base and J by 6 bases, with 3 bases left in between. The CDR3 extends over 12 amino acids. Germline V lookup: CDR1 SGHNT, CDR2 YENEEA.

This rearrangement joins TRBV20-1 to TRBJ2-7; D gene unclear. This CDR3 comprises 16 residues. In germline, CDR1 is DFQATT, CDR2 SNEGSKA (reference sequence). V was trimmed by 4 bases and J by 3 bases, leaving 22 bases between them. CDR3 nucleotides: TGCAGTGCTATTTCCCTCGTCGGCAGGACCGACTACGAGCAGTACTTC. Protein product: CSAISLVGRTDYEQYF.

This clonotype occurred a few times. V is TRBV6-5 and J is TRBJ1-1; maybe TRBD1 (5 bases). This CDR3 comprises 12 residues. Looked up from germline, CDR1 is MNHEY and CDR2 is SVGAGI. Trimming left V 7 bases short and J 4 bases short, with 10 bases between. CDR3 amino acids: CASTQGSTEAFF. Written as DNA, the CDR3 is TGTGCCAGCACCCAGGGTTCCACTGAAGCTTTCTTT.

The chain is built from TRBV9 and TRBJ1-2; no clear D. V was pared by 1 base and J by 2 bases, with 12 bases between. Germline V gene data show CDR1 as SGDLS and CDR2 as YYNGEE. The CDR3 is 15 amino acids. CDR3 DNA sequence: TGTGCCAGCAGCGTAATGCCTTCTGACAACTATGGCTACACCTTC. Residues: CASSVMPSDNYGYTF.

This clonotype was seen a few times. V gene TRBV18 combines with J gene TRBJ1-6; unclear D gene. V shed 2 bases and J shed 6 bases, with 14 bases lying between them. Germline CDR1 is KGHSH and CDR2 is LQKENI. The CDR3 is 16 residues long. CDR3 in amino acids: CASSPSRGLSNSPLHF. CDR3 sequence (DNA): TGTGCCAGCTCACCATCCCGTGGTCTGAGTAATTCACCCCTCCACTTT.

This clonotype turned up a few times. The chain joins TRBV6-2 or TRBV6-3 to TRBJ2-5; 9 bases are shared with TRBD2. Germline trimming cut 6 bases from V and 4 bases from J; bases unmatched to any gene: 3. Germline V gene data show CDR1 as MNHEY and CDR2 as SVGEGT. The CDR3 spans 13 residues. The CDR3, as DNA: TGTGCCAGCAGCGGCGGGAGGGGAGAGACCCAGTACTTC. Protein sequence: CASSGGRGETQYF.

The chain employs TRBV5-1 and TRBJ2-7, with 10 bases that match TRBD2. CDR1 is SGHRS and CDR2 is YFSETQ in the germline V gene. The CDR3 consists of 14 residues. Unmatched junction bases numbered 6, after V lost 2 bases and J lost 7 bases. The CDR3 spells CASSLAGGPGEQYF. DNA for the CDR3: TGCGCCAGCAGCTTAGCGGGAGGGCCGGGGGAGCAGTACTTC. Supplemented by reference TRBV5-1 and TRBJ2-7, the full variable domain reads KAGVTQTPRYLIKTRGQQVTLSCSPISGHRSVSWYQQTPGQGLQFLFEYFSETQRNKGNFPGRFSGRQFSNSRSEMNVSTLELGDSALYLCASSLAGGPGEQYFGPGTRLTVT.

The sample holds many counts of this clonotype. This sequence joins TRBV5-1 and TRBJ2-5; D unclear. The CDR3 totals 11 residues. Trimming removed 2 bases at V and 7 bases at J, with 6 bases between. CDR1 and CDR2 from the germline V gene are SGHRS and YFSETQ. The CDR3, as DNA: TGCGCCAGCAGCTTATTAGGGACCCAGTACTTC. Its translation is CASSLLGTQYF. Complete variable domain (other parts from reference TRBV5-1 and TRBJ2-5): KAGVTQTPRYLIKTRGQQVTLSCSPISGHRSVSWYQQTPGQGLQFLFEYFSETQRNKGNFPGRFSGRQFSNSRSEMNVSTLELGDSALYLCASSLLGTQYFGPGTRLLVL.

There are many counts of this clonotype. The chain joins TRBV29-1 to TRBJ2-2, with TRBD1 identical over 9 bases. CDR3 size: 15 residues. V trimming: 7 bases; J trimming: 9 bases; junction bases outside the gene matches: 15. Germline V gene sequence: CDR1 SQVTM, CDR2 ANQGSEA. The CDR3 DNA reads TGCAGCGCCCGACGCGCCGACAGGGGGGACCGGGAGCTGTTTTTT. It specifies CSARRADRGDRELFF.

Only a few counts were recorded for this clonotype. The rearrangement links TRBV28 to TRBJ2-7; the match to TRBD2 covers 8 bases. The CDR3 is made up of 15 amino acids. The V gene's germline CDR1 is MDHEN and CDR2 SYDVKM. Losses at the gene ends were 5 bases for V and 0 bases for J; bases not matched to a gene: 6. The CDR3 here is CASSTSGSHSYEQYF. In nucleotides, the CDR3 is TGTGCCAGCAGTACAAGCGGGAGTCACTCCTACGAGCAGTACTTC.

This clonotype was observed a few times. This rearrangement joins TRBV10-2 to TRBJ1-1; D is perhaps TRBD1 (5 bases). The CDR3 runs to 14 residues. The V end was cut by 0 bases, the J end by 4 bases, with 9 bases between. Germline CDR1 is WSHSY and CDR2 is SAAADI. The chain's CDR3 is CASSESKGTTEAFF. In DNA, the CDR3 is TGCGCCAGCAGTGAGTCAAAGGGGACCACTGAAGCTTTCTTT.

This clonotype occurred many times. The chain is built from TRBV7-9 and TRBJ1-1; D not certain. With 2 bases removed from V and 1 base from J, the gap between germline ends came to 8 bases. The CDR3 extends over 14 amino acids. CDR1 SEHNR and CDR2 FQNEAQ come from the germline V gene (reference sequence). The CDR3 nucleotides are TGTGCCAGCAGCTTACCCCCCGAGAACACTGAAGCTTTCTTT. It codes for CASSLPPENTEAFF.

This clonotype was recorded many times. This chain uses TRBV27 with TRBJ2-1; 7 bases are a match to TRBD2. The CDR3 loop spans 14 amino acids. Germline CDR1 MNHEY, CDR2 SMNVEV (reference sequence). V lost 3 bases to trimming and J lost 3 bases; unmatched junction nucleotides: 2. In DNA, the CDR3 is TGTGCCAGCAGTTTGGGGAGGGTCTACAATGAGCAGTTCTTC. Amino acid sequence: CASSLGRVYNEQFF.

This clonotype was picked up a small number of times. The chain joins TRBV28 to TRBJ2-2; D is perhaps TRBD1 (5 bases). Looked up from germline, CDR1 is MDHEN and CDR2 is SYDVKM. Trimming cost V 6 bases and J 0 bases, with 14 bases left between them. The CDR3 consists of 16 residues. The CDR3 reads CASRIRGHANTGELFF. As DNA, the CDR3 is TGTGCCAGCAGAATTAGGGGTCACGCGAACACCGGGGAGCTGTTTTTT.

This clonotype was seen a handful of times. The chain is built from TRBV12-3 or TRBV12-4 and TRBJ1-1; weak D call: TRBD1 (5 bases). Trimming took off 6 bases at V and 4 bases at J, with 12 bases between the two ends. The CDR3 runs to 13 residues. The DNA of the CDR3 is TGTGCCAGCAGGCGGGGGGGTGGCACTGAAGCTTTCTTT. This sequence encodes CASRRGGGTEAFF.

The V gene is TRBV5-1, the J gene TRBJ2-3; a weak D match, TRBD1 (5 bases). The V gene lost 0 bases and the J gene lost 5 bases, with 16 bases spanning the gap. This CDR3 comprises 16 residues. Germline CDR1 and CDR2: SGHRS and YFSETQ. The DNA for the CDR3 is TGCGCCAGCAGCTTGGGCTGGGGCCAGAACCAAGATACGCAGTATTTT. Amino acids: CASSLGWGQNQDTQYF. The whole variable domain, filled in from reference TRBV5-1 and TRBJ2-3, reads KAGVTQTPRYLIKTRGQQVTLSCSPISGHRSVSWYQQTPGQGLQFLFEYFSETQRNKGNFPGRFSGRQFSNSRSEMNVSTLELGDSALYLCASSLGWGQNQDTQYFGPGTRLTVL.

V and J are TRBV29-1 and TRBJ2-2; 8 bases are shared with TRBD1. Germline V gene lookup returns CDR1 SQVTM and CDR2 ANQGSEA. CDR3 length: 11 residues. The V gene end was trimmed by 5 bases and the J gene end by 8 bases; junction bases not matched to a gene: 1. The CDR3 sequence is CSVQGAGELFF. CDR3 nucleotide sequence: TGCAGCGTTCAGGGGGCAGGGGAGCTGTTTTTT.

CDR3 loop: CAISEPGTANTGELFF. CDR3 in DNA: TGTGCCATCAGTGAGCCGGGGACAGCGAACACCGGGGAGCTGTTTTTT. The V and J genes are TRBV10-3 and TRBJ2-2, with 7 bases aligning to TRBD1. Looked up from germline, CDR1 is ENHRY and CDR2 is SYGVKD. The V segment lost 2 bases and the J segment 0 bases; nucleotides outside the gene matches: 3. The length of the CDR3 is 16 residues.

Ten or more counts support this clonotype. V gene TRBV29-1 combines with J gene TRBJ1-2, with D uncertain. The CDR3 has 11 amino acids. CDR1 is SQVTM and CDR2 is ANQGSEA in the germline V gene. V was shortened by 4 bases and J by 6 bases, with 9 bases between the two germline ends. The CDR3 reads CSVGGSDGYTF. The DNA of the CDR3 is TGCAGCGTTGGGGGTTCTGATGGCTACACCTTC.